The 5 T cell receptor beta chains below all came from one sample that was sequenced in a study of CD8 T cells in ankylosing spondylitis. TCRdb fed the 5' RACE reads into MiXCR, producing one record per CDR3 protein. The table has about 170,000 distinct CDR3 sequences, 15% to 20% seen once. The sample taken for sequencing was blood, either unsorted or a sorted T cell fraction (not recorded which). These receptors originate from a male donor with ankylosing spondylitis or in good health (not recorded which).

This clonotype was counted ten times or more. The chain combines TRBV20-1 with TRBJ2-1, with a possible D match to TRBD1 (5 bases). CDR3 length: 14 amino acids. CDR1 is DFQATT, CDR2 SNEGSKA, per germline (reference sequence). The V gene lost 6 bases and the J gene lost 7 bases, with 19 bases spanning the gap. The CDR3 reads CSARRGSAINEQFF. CDR3 nucleotides: TGCAGTGCCCGAAGGGGCTCTGCCATTAATGAGCAGTTCTTC.

The table lists this clonotype with many counts. V usage is TRBV10-1 and J usage is TRBJ2-1; no firm D call. Trimming cost V 3 bases and J 0 bases, with 9 bases left between them. This CDR3 has 15 residues. CDR1 and CDR2 from the germline V gene are WNHNN and SYGVQD (reference sequence). The CDR3 reads CASSERRSSYNEQFF. The CDR3 DNA reads TGCGCCAGCAGTGAAAGGCGGAGCTCCTACAATGAGCAGTTCTTC.

The chain is built from TRBV5-1 and TRBJ1-2; no clear D. The CDR3 is made up of 12 amino acids. Trimming removed 5 bases at V and 2 bases at J, with 7 bases between. Germline CDR1 SGHRS, CDR2 YFSETQ. This CDR3 is CASRSANYGYTF. The CDR3 DNA reads as TGCGCCAGCAGGTCGGCAAACTATGGCTACACCTTC.

This clonotype showed up just a few times. This chain links TRBV12-3 or TRBV12-4 with TRBJ2-1; 9 nucleotides agree with TRBD2. The CDR3 is made up of 16 amino acids. V trimming: 0 bases; J trimming: 2 bases; junction bases outside the gene matches: 2. CDR3 sequence: CASSLAASGTYNEQFF. DNA for the CDR3: TGTGCCAGCAGTTTAGCTGCTAGCGGGACCTACAATGAGCAGTTCTTC.

In its sample, this clonotype was seen many times. The CDR3 loop is CASSLLGQEGETQYF. Written as DNA, the CDR3 is TGCGCCAGCAGCTTGTTAGGCCAGGAGGGAGAGACCCAGTACTTC. This chain links TRBV5-1 with TRBJ2-5; D perhaps matches TRBD2 (6 bases). Germline V gene data show CDR1 as SGHRS and CDR2 as YFSETQ. Trimming stripped 1 base from V and 4 bases from J, with 14 bases between. The CDR3 runs 15 residues.